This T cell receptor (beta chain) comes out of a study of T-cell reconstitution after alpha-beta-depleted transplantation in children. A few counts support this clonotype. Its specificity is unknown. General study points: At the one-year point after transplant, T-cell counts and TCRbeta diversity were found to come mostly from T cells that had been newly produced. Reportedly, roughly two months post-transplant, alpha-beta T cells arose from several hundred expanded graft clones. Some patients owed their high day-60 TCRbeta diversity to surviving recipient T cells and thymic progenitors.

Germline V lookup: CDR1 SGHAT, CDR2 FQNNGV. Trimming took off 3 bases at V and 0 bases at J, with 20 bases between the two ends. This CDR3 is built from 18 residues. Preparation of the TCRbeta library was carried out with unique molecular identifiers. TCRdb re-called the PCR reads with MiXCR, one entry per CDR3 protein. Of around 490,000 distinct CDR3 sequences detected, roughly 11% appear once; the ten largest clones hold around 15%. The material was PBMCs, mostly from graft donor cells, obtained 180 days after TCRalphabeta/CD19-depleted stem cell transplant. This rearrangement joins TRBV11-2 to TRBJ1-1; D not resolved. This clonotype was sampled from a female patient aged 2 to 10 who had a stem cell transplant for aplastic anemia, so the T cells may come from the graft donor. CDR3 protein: CASSFTTRRNLMNTEAFF. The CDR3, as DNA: TGTGCCAGCAGCTTTACTACCCGGAGGAATCTTATGAACACTGAAGCTTTCTTT. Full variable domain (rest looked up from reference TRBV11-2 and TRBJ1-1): EAGVAQSPRYKIIEKRQSVAFWCNPISGHATLYWYQQILGQGPKLLIQFQNNGVVDDSQLPKDRFSAERLKGVDSTLKIQPAKLEDSAVYLCASSFTTRRNLMNTEAFFGQGTRLTVV.